This T cell receptor (beta chain) is from a study of blood T cell repertoires in COVID-19. With V trimmed by 8 bases and J by 7 bases, 12 bases remained unmatched. The germline gives CDR1 LNHDA, CDR2 SQIVND (reference sequence). CDR3 length: 14 residues. Sequenced by immunoSEQ multiplex PCR; TCRdb stores in-frame clones only, minus some. The sample records 200,000 to 250,000 clones, just under 85% being singletons. The sample taken for sequencing was PBMCs or T cells enriched from blood (not recorded which). V gene TRBV19 combines with J gene TRBJ2-7; 9 bases line up with TRBD2. The TCR sequence derives from a man aged 40-55 years who had recovered from COVID-19. CDR3 residues: CASGPLAGAREQYF. The CDR3 DNA reads as TGTGCCAGTGGCCCGTTAGCGGGGGCGAGGGAGCAGTACTTC.